The 10 T cell receptor beta chains below all came from one sample that was sequenced in a study of patients and donors after allogeneic stem cell transplantation. TCRdb processed the RT-PCR reads anew with MiXCR; each CDR3 protein has one entry. This table has 800,000 to 1,000,000 distinct CDR3 sequences, 15% to 20% appearing once. Sequencing was performed on blood, either unsorted or a sorted T cell fraction (not recorded which). These TCRs come from a human donor who was either an allogeneic HSCT recipient or a stem cell or donor lymphocyte infusion donor (not recorded which). It is not recorded whose cells these are; they may come from a transplant donor.

The chain links TRBV12-3 or TRBV12-4 to TRBJ2-7; 13 bases line up with TRBD2. The CDR3 spans 16 residues. V trimming: 5 bases; J trimming: 5 bases; junction bases outside the gene matches: 9. The CDR3 DNA sequence: TGTGCCAGCAGTGCAACTAGCGGGGGGGGTACTGACGAGCAGTACTTC. This sequence encodes CASSATSGGGTDEQYF.

This clonotype was recorded a few times. V and J are TRBV12-3 or TRBV12-4 and TRBJ1-5, with TRBD1 matching over 8 bases. V lost 6 bases, J lost 0 bases, and 7 bases stayed unmatched. This CDR3 is 16 amino acids long. The CDR3 nucleotides read TGTGCCAGCAGGCAGGGGGCTGGGGTTAGCAATCAGCCCCAGCATTTT. Amino acid sequence: CASRQGAGVSNQPQHF.

Only a few counts were recorded for this clonotype. The chain combines TRBV4-2 with TRBJ2-5; no clear D. The germline V gene encodes CDR1 LGHNA and CDR2 YNFKEQ. The CDR3 runs 14 residues. Trimming removed 0 bases at V and 2 bases at J, with 7 bases between. CDR3: CASSQDLQQETQYF. CDR3 DNA: TGTGCCAGCAGCCAAGATCTTCAGCAAGAGACCCAGTACTTC.

The V call is TRBV20-1, the J call TRBJ2-7, with D perhaps matching TRBD1 (6 bases). This CDR3 contains 16 residues. Per the germline V gene, CDR1 is DFQATT and CDR2 is SNEGSKA (reference sequence). Trimming left V 0 bases short and J 0 bases short, with 15 bases between. In DNA, the CDR3 is TGCAGTGCTAGAGATCATCAGGACAGAATCTCCTACGAGCAGTACTTC. Translation gives CSARDHQDRISYEQYF.

This clonotype has a handful of counts. This chain joins TRBV12-3 or TRBV12-4 and TRBJ1-5; TRBD1 agrees at 7 bases. CDR3 size: 14 residues. V lost 3 bases, J lost 7 bases, and 6 bases stayed unmatched. The CDR3, as DNA: TGTGCCAGCAGTTTCGGGGCAGGGGGGCAGCCCCAGCATTTT. Amino acid sequence: CASSFGAGGQPQHF.

This clonotype was picked up a small number of times. The CDR3 loop reads CSVGTAEGYTF. CDR3 sequence (DNA): TGCAGCGTTGGGACAGCTGAGGGCTACACCTTC. This sequence joins TRBV29-1 and TRBJ1-2; tentative D call: TRBD1 (6 bases). The CDR3 contains 11 residues. The germline V gene has CDR1 SQVTM and CDR2 ANQGSEA. V was clipped by 4 bases and J by 8 bases, with 11 bases between them.

This clonotype was seen ten or more times. The rearrangement joins TRBV12-3 or TRBV12-4 to TRBJ1-4, with a tentative D call TRBD1 (6 bases). The CDR3 covers 18 residues. Trimming removed 3 bases at V and 3 bases at J, with 20 bases between. The CDR3 is CASSLRFSGGQPNEKLFF. CDR3 sequence (DNA): TGTGCCAGCAGTTTGCGGTTTTCGGGAGGACAGCCTAATGAAAAACTGTTTTTT.

The V gene is TRBV7-8, the J gene TRBJ2-3; maybe TRBD2 (5 bases). Deletions cut 1 base from V and 1 base from J, with 12 bases between. The CDR3 is made up of 16 amino acids. The germline V gene encodes CDR1 SGHVS and CDR2 FQNEAQ. This chain's CDR3 is CASSLEASIRTDTQYF. The DNA for the CDR3 is TGTGCCAGCAGCTTAGAGGCTAGCATCCGCACAGATACGCAGTATTTT.

This clonotype was seen only a few times. V gene TRBV28 combines with J gene TRBJ2-7; TRBD2 is a possible D gene (6 bases). CDR1 and CDR2 (germline): MDHEN, SYDVKM. Trimming left V 6 bases short and J 1 base short, with 16 bases between. The CDR3 is 15 amino acids. The CDR3 sequence: CASSTGGAGSYEQYF. Here the CDR3 DNA reads TGTGCCAGCAGCACCGGAGGGGCTGGGTCCTACGAGCAGTACTTC.

This clonotype was recorded a few times. The chain couples TRBV4-3 to TRBJ1-4; D perhaps matches TRBD1 (5 bases). V lost 1 base, J lost 1 base, and 7 bases lay in between. Germline V gene data show CDR1 as LGHNA and CDR2 as YSLEER. The CDR3 has 15 residues. CDR3 sequence: CASSQGGGTNEKLFF. CDR3 nucleotide sequence: TGCGCCAGCAGCCAAGGGGGGGGAACTAATGAAAAACTGTTTTTT.